The rows below give T cell receptor beta chains drawn from one sample of a study of blood T cell repertoires in COVID-19. TCRdb keeps only in-frame clones here, not all; method: immunoSEQ multiplex PCR. The table shows about 140,000 clones, with roughly 80% occurring only once. Sequenced: PBMCs or T cells enriched from blood (not recorded which). Source of these receptors: a woman between 40 and 50 years old who had recovered from COVID-19. The CDR3 runs from the conserved cysteine through the conserved F or W. D genes are given only for firm matches. Some rows mark clone size as missing; the rest say once, few, many or name a class of expanded clone.

D	size	V	J	DNA	CDR3
NA	NA	TRBV5-1	TRBJ2-7	TGCGCCAGCAGCTTGGCCACACAGACACAGGGCGAGCAGTACTTC	CASSLATQTQGEQYF
TRBD1	NA	TRBV6-2/TRBV6-3	TRBJ1-2	TGTGCCAGCAGTTACGAACACAGGGGCGGCTACACCTTC	CASSYEHRGGYTF
TRBD1	NA	TRBV19	TRBJ1-5	TGTGCCAGTAGTACGACAGGGGGGAATCAGCCCCAGCATTTT	CASSTTGGNQPQHF
NA	NA	TRBV14	TRBJ2-1	TGTGCCAGCAGCGAACCCCAGGGAAGGGGGGGAAGAAGGAATGAGCAGTTCTTC	CASSEPQGRGGRRNEQFF
NA	once	TRBV9	TRBJ1-3	TGTGCCAGCAGCCGTGGCACAGACACCATATATTTT	CASSRGTDTIYF
TRBD2	NA	TRBV3-1/TRBV3-2	TRBJ2-7	TGTGCCAGCAGCCAATCGCGGACTAGCGGCGGCGAGCAGTACTTC	CASSQSRTSGGEQYF
NA	NA	TRBV4-1	TRBJ2-2	TGCGCCAGCAGCCAAGAATCAGGAGGTTATTCCGGGGAGCTGTTTTTT	CASSQESGGYSGELFF
TRBD1	NA	TRBV7-9	TRBJ1-6	TGTGCCAGCAGCTGGGACAGGGAAAATTCACCCCTCCACTTT	CASSWDRENSPLHF
NA	NA	TRBV9	TRBJ2-7	TGTGCCAGCAGCCTATCCTTCGACAGCGAGCAGTACTTC	CASSLSFDSEQYF
TRBD2	NA	TRBV6-5	TRBJ2-2	TGTGCCAGCATAAGCGGGAGTGACACCGGGGAGCTGTTTTTT	CASISGSDTGELFF
TRBD2	NA	TRBV29-1	TRBJ2-1	TGCAGCGTTGACTGGCGGGGGGGTCGATCCTACAATGAGCAGTTCTTC	CSVDWRGGRSYNEQFF
TRBD1	NA	TRBV12-3/TRBV12-4	TRBJ1-2	TGTGCCAGCAGCCCTGACAGGGACTATGGCTACACCTTC	CASSPDRDYGYTF
NA	NA	TRBV23-1	TRBJ1-4	TGCGCCAGCAGCCAAAGACGGGAGGCTAATGAAAAACTGTTTTTT	CASSQRREANEKLFF
NA	NA	TRBV19	TRBJ1-1	TGTGCCAGTAGTATAGGGGGAGACACTGAAGCTTTCTTT	CASSIGGDTEAFF
TRBD1	NA	TRBV27	TRBJ2-1	TGTGCCAGCAGTTTACCCGGACAGGGCTCGTACAATGAGCAGTTCTTC	CASSLPGQGSYNEQFF
NA	NA	TRBV2	TRBJ1-2	TGTGCCAGCGCGGACACTTCGGGGGTTGGCTACACCTTC	CASADTSGVGYTF
NA	NA	TRBV6-5	TRBJ2-7	TGTGCCAGCAAAGGGGCAGCAAAGGCCTACTACGAGCAGTACTTC	CASKGAAKAYYEQYF
TRBD1	NA	TRBV18	TRBJ1-1	TGTGCCAGCTCACCCGGGACAGGGGGCACTGAAGCTTTCTTT	CASSPGTGGTEAFF
NA	NA	TRBV2	TRBJ1-6	TGTGCCAGCAGGGACCTGAGACAGGACTATAATTCACCCCTCCACTTT	CASRDLRQDYNSPLHF
NA	NA	TRBV18	TRBJ1-3	TGTGCCAGCTCACCCTCAGGTCGTTCGGACACCATATATTTT	CASSPSGRSDTIYF
NA	once	TRBV10-2	TRBJ1-1	TGCGCCAGCAGTGAGGGGGGGAAAACGGCTGAAGCTTTCTTT	CASSEGGKTAEAFF
TRBD2	NA	TRBV4-1	TRBJ2-5	TGCGCCAGCAGCCACCAGCGGGATTGGGAGACCCAGTACTTC	CASSHQRDWETQYF
TRBD1	NA	TRBV15	TRBJ1-2	TGTGCCACCAGCAGGGCCGGGACAGACCCTCGGGGCTACACCTTC	CATSRAGTDPRGYTF
NA	NA	TRBV13	TRBJ2-1	TGTGCCAGCAGCCCAATGGCAGAATCGGAGCAGTTCTTC	CASSPMAESEQFF
TRBD2	NA	TRBV3-1/TRBV3-2	TRBJ2-5	TGTGCCAGCAGTACCGGGGGGACCCAAGAGACCCAGTACTTC	CASSTGGTQETQYF
TRBD2	NA	TRBV5-1	TRBJ2-2	TGCGCCAGCAGCGAACAAGCGGGAGGCGTTATCACCGGGGAGCTGTTTTTT	CASSEQAGGVITGELFF
TRBD1	NA	TRBV5-6	TRBJ1-1	TGTGCCAGCAGCTTCTTGGACAGGGAGGTGGACACTGAAGCTTTCTTT	CASSFLDREVDTEAFF
NA	NA	TRBV5-1	TRBJ2-5	TGCGCCAGCAGGCCCCCAGGGATAGAGACCCAGTACTTC	CASRPPGIETQYF
TRBD1	NA	TRBV9	TRBJ1-2	TGTGCCAGCAGCACGCGCACAGGGGGCGATGGCTACACCTTC	CASSTRTGGDGYTF
TRBD1	NA	TRBV5-1	TRBJ2-1	TGCGCCAGCAGCTTAACCGGGACAGGGGTCTACAATGAGCAGTTCTTC	CASSLTGTGVYNEQFF
TRBD1	NA	TRBV5-4	TRBJ2-3	TGTGCCAGCAGCTCGTTACAGGGGGCGGGGGATACGCAGTATTTT	CASSSLQGAGDTQYF
NA	once	TRBV21-1	TRBJ2-3	TGTGCCAGCAGCCCCCAAGCGGGACTCACAGATACGCAGTATTTT	CASSPQAGLTDTQYF
NA	NA	TRBV5-8	TRBJ2-7	TGTGCCAGCAGCTTGGAGTACAGGGTCCACGAGCAGTACTTC	CASSLEYRVHEQYF
NA	NA	TRBV7-8	TRBJ2-1	TGTGCCAGCAGCGACAGTGACTCCTACAATGAGCAGTTCTTC	CASSDSDSYNEQFF
TRBD1	NA	TRBV6-5	TRBJ1-1	TGTGCCAGCAGAGATGGACAGGGCTGGAACACTGAAGCTTTCTTT	CASRDGQGWNTEAFF